Only a few counts were recorded for the clone carrying this T cell receptor (beta chain). Its antigen is unidentified. This sample was included in a study of vaccination and CD4 T cells after COVID-19. The Oncomine TCR Beta short-read assay was what sequenced the DNA obtained from cultured CD4+ T cells. TCRdb recomputed calls from the PCR reads with MiXCR, one row per CDR3 protein. The sample carries 20,000 to 25,000 distinct CDR3 sequences, roughly 71% recorded once. The CDR3 length is 17 residues. Trimming took off 5 bases at V and 0 bases at J, with 18 bases between the two ends. Germline V gives CDR1 SGHVS, CDR2 FQNEAQ. Treatment meaning: approximately nine-day PBMC culture with coronavirus spike peptide pools or control peptides (ViraFEST assay). Using peptide pools, antigen-specific T cells were expanded in ViraFEST before TCRs were sequenced.

The chain couples TRBV7-8 to TRBJ2-3, with D possibly being TRBD2 (6 bases). The sequencing here drew on CD4+ T cells from blood, cultured in vitro, taken after SARS-CoV-2 vaccination. The receptor comes from a human donor who received a COVID-19 vaccine. Written as DNA, the CDR3 is TGTGCCAGCAGCGCCCTGGGGGGTGGGGAGAGCACAGATACGCAGTATTTT. It is translated as CASSALGGGESTDTQYF.